The 28 T cell receptor beta chains reported below all come from one sample, sequenced in a study of T-cell reconstitution after alpha-beta-depleted transplantation in children. Unique molecular identifiers were incorporated during preparation of the TCRbeta library. MiXCR, run by TCRdb on the PCR reads, gives a single entry per CDR3 protein. The data contain around 380,000 distinct CDR3 sequences, about a tenth of them singletons. Sample: PBMCs from the stem cell graft donor, taken from the stem cell graft. All receptors derive from a human donor who donated a stem cell graft to a child with acute myeloid leukemia.

This clonotype appeared a few times. This chain joins TRBV20-1 and TRBJ2-7; weak D call: TRBD2 (5 bases). This CDR3 is 14 amino acids long. V was cut by 6 bases and J by 4 bases, with 19 bases left in between. Germline V CDR1 and CDR2: DFQATT, SNEGSKA (reference sequence). The CDR3 loop reads CSAQPGRSGYEQYF. CDR3 nucleotides: TGCAGTGCCCAGCCTGGGAGATCGGGGTACGAGCAGTACTTC.

This clonotype was counted at least ten times. The chain is built from TRBV5-5 and TRBJ2-1, with 8 bases matching TRBD1. The trim removed 6 bases at V and 7 bases at J, leaving 9 bases unmatched. The germline V gene has CDR1 SGHKS and CDR2 YYEKEE (reference sequence). The CDR3 sequence is 14 residues long. The CDR3 bases are TGTGCCAGCATCCCCGGACAGGGTCGGAATGAGCAGTTCTTC. This sequence encodes CASIPGQGRNEQFF.

V and J are TRBV7-9 and TRBJ2-2, with 9 nucleotides matching TRBD1. This CDR3 comprises 16 residues. The germline gives CDR1 SEHNR, CDR2 FQNEAQ (reference sequence). Unmatched junction bases numbered 11, after V lost 5 bases and J lost 7 bases. This CDR3 reads CASSPLTGTGHGELFF. For the CDR3, the DNA is TGTGCCAGCAGCCCACTCACCGGGACAGGGCACGGGGAGCTGTTTTTT.

The V call is TRBV7-3, the J call TRBJ2-3; 10 nucleotides align to TRBD2. This CDR3 contains 15 residues. Germline V lookup: CDR1 SGHTA, CDR2 FQGTGA. V was pared by 6 bases and J by 3 bases, with 6 bases of the junction left unmatched. As DNA, the CDR3 is TGTGCCAGCAGGCTAACTAGCGGGGAGACAGATACGCAGTATTTT. Amino acid sequence: CASRLTSGETDTQYF.

In its sample, this clonotype was seen many times. This chain links TRBV5-6 with TRBJ1-4; 7 bases are a match to TRBD1. With 2 bases clipped from V and 6 bases from J, the junction kept 7 bases outside the gene matches. Per the germline V gene, CDR1 is SGHDT and CDR2 is YYEEEE. CDR3 size: 15 residues. CDR3 sequence reads: CASSFSEGAYEKLFF. CDR3 sequence (DNA): TGTGCCAGCAGCTTCTCAGAGGGGGCATATGAAAAACTGTTTTTT.

This clonotype has just a few counts. V gene TRBV5-1 combines with J gene TRBJ2-5, with 11 positions matching TRBD2. From germline, CDR1 is SGHRS and CDR2 YFSETQ. V dropped 4 bases and J dropped 7; count of bases not matched to a gene: 3. The CDR3 is 13 amino acids. CDR3 amino acids: CASSEGLAVTQYF. The CDR3 DNA is TGCGCCAGCAGCGAGGGACTAGCGGTGACCCAGTACTTC.

This clonotype has more than one count but fewer than ten. The chain employs TRBV4-1 and TRBJ1-2; D is undetermined. This CDR3 is built from 15 residues. V lost 1 base to trimming and J lost 2 bases, with 11 bases between them. Germline values: CDR1 MGHRA, CDR2 YSYEKL. The CDR3 DNA reads as TGCGCCAGCAGCCAAGCGGTCTCCCGGAACTATGGCTACACCTTC. It codes for CASSQAVSRNYGYTF.

The chain joins TRBV30 to TRBJ2-3; 9 positions match TRBD1. V was clipped by 3 bases and J by 4 bases; unmatched bases: 14. The V gene's germline CDR1 is GTSNPN and CDR2 SVGIG (reference sequence). This CDR3 spans 17 amino acids. The CDR3 reads CAWRPSQDRGIPDTQYF. The DNA for the CDR3 is TGTGCCTGGAGACCAAGTCAGGACAGGGGAATTCCAGATACGCAGTATTTT.

The chain links TRBV20-1 to TRBJ2-3; TRBD1 or TRBD2 may be the D gene (5 bases each). Trimming cost V 4 bases and J 6 bases, with 14 bases left between them. Germline V gives CDR1 DFQATT, CDR2 SNEGSKA (reference sequence). The CDR3 loop spans 13 amino acids. CDR3 amino acids: CSAIHQGGDTQYF. CDR3 DNA sequence: TGCAGTGCTATACACCAGGGCGGGGATACGCAGTATTTT.

V is TRBV9 and J is TRBJ1-4; 8 positions agree with TRBD1. The CDR3 length is 15 residues. Trimming cost V 0 bases and J 7 bases; bases outside gene matches: 5. The germline V gene has CDR1 SGDLS and CDR2 YYNGEE. In DNA, the CDR3 is TGTGCCAGCAGCGTAGAGCAGGGGGCGAGTGAAAAACTGTTTTTT. As protein: CASSVEQGASEKLFF.

The chain has TRBV7-2 and TRBJ2-6, with 7 nucleotides matching TRBD2. The CDR3 consists of 17 residues. V shed 5 bases, J shed 1 base, and the junction held 8 bases outside the gene matches. Germline-derived CDR1 and CDR2 are SGHTA and FQGNSA. Here the CDR3 reads CASSPKLGGSGANVLTF. CDR3 sequence (DNA): TGTGCCAGCAGCCCCAAATTGGGGGGGTCTGGGGCCAACGTCCTGACTTTC.

CDR3 sequence: CASSGEGRTEAFF. The CDR3 DNA reads as TGTGCCAGCAGTGGGGAAGGGCGAACTGAAGCTTTCTTT. The chain joins TRBV12-3 or TRBV12-4 to TRBJ1-1, with no clear D. V lost 5 bases, J lost 5 bases, and 12 bases lay in between. The CDR3 totals 13 residues.

This clonotype was counted between two and nine times. The rearrangement uses TRBV24-1 and TRBJ2-1; TRBD2 matches 10 bases. This CDR3 region has 15 residues. The V and J ends lost 4 bases and 8 bases, in that order; junction bases with no gene match: 7. Germline lookup yields CDR1 KGHDR and CDR2 SFDVKD. The CDR3 bases are TGTGCCACCAGTGACTCGGGACTAGCGTTGGATGAGCAGTTCTTC. As protein: CATSDSGLALDEQFF.

This clonotype was detected only a few times. V and J are TRBV10-3 and TRBJ1-2; 10 bases match TRBD1. With 4 bases clipped from V and 4 bases from J, the junction kept 0 bases outside the gene matches. There are 13 residues in the CDR3. Germline-derived CDR1 and CDR2 are ENHRY and SYGVKD. CDR3 DNA: TGTGCCATCAGTGGGGACAGGGGCTATGGCTACACCTTC. This sequence encodes CAISGDRGYGYTF.

Many counts were recorded for this clonotype. This chain connects TRBV20-1 to TRBJ2-7, with D possibly being TRBD1 or TRBD2 (5 bases each). V lost 3 bases and J lost 0, with 9 bases in between. This CDR3 region has 13 residues. Germline CDR1 reads DFQATT; CDR2 reads SNEGSKA (reference sequence). As DNA, the CDR3 is TGCAGTGCTAGGGGGACCGTCTCCTACGAGCAGTACTTC. It encodes CSARGTVSYEQYF.

This clonotype was seen at least ten times. The J gene is TRBJ2-3, the V gene TRBV12-3 or TRBV12-4; TRBD1 is a possible D gene (6 bases). V gave up 6 bases and J gave up 9 bases, with 16 bases separating them. The CDR3 length is 13 residues. CDR3 DNA: TGTGCCAGCAGATACCTCAGGGGTACGACGCAGTATTTT. Amino acid sequence: CASRYLRGTTQYF.

This clonotype is a singleton in its sample. Compared with germline, one end of the junction differs, possibly owing to a read error. The rearrangement links TRBV20-1 to TRBJ2-7, with 11 bases matching TRBD2. The CDR3 has 16 amino acids. CDR1 is DFQATT and CDR2 is SNEGSKA in the germline V gene (reference sequence). The CDR3 nucleotides read TGCTGTGCTAGAGGGGCGACTAGCGGGGATCTCTACGAGCAGTACTTC. Translated: CCARGATSGDLYEQYF.

V is TRBV30 and J is TRBJ2-7; the match to TRBD1 covers 9 bases. V was pared by 0 bases and J by 7 bases, with 7 bases of the junction left unmatched. There are 14 residues in the CDR3. The germline V gene encodes CDR1 GTSNPN and CDR2 SVGIG (reference sequence). CDR3 sequence: CAWSVGTGYSEQYV. The CDR3 DNA reads as TGTGCCTGGAGTGTAGGGACAGGGTATTCGGAGCAGTACGTC.

This rearrangement joins TRBV11-2 to TRBJ1-1, with D perhaps matching TRBD1 (5 bases). CDR3 length equals 15 residues. CDR1 and CDR2 from the germline V gene are SGHAT and FQNNGV. The V end lost 5 bases, the J end lost 1 base, and 14 bases lay between the germline ends. The CDR3, as DNA: TGTGCCAGCAGCCCACGACACCAGGGGAACACTGAAGCTTTCTTT. It specifies CASSPRHQGNTEAFF.

This chain links TRBV27 with TRBJ1-2; tentative D call: TRBD1 (6 bases). V was trimmed by 6 bases and J by 7 bases, leaving 15 bases between them. The CDR3 spans 13 residues. Looked up from germline, CDR1 is MNHEY and CDR2 is SMNVEV (reference sequence). The CDR3 DNA sequence: TGTGCCAGCAGACAAGGACAGACCCCTGGCTACACCTTC. Amino acid sequence: CASRQGQTPGYTF.

This clonotype was seen a few times. The rearrangement joins TRBV25-1 to TRBJ1-4; 7 bases line up with TRBD1. Unmatched junction bases numbered 13, after V lost 4 bases and J lost 8 bases. CDR3 length: 16 residues. Germline loops: CDR1 MGHDK, CDR2 SYGVNS. In DNA form, the CDR3 reads TGTGCCAGCAGTGCACCCTTGACAGGGACTCGGGAAAAACTGTTTTTT. This encodes CASSAPLTGTREKLFF.

This clonotype has only a few counts. This chain connects TRBV27 to TRBJ2-7; 7 nucleotides align to TRBD2. With V trimmed by 8 bases and J by 7 bases, 14 bases remained unmatched. Germline V gene data show CDR1 as MNHEY and CDR2 as SMNVEV (reference sequence). The CDR3 sequence is 14 residues long. CDR3 amino acids: CASGSGEGSWEQYF. The CDR3 coding sequence is TGTGCCAGCGGGTCGGGGGAGGGCTCATGGGAGCAGTACTTC.

This clonotype came up many times. This chain links TRBV29-1 with TRBJ2-7; D is perhaps TRBD2 (5 bases). V was clipped by 7 bases and J by 3 bases, with 19 bases between them. Germline V lookup: CDR1 SQVTM, CDR2 ANQGSEA. There are 14 residues in the CDR3. CDR3: CSGGDSPLGYEQYF. The CDR3 DNA is TGCAGCGGGGGAGATTCGCCCCTTGGCTACGAGCAGTACTTC.

This clonotype showed up just a few times. The chain recombines TRBV19 with TRBJ2-7; the D is unclear. The V end lost 5 bases, the J end lost 6 bases, and 14 bases lay between the germline ends. Germline V lookup: CDR1 LNHDA, CDR2 SQIVND (reference sequence). The CDR3 consists of 13 residues. This CDR3 reads CASSDTGPSEQYF. Here the CDR3 DNA reads TGTGCCAGTAGTGATACGGGCCCCTCCGAGCAGTACTTC.

This clonotype appeared a few times. The chain links TRBV29-1 to TRBJ2-4, with D uncertain. Trimming took off 0 bases at V and 14 bases at J, with 8 bases between the two ends. This CDR3 comprises 10 residues. CDR1 is SQVTM, CDR2 ANQGSEA, per germline. The CDR3, as DNA: TGCAGCGTTGAAGACCCCGAGGAGTACTTC. Amino acid sequence: CSVEDPEEYF.

The rearrangement joins TRBV6-1 to TRBJ2-3; 10 nucleotides line up with TRBD2. Germline V gives CDR1 MNHNS, CDR2 SASEGT. This CDR3 spans 15 amino acids. V dropped 6 bases and J dropped 6; count of bases not matched to a gene: 9. CDR3 protein: CASRDPSGSSDTQYF. The CDR3 DNA is TGTGCCAGCAGGGATCCTAGCGGGAGTTCGGATACGCAGTATTTT.

Concerning this clonotype itself: Its ends do not fully match the called genes, so a read error is possible. V usage is TRBV7-2 and J usage is TRBJ2-5; 8 bases agree with TRBD2. In germline, CDR1 is SGHTA, CDR2 FQGNSA. CDR3 length equals 16 residues. The CDR3 region is CASSLVTSAHQKTQYF. CDR3 DNA sequence: TGTGCCAGCAGCTTAGTGACTAGCGCTCACCAAAAGACCCAGTACTTC.

This clonotype was detected a few times. V is TRBV27 and J is TRBJ2-5; no definite D call. The CDR3 has 15 residues. CDR1 is MNHEY, CDR2 SMNVEV, per germline (reference sequence). The V end lost 7 bases, the J end lost 0 bases, and 15 bases lay between the germline ends. The CDR3 sequence: CASTTLPVHQETQYF. CDR3 in DNA: TGTGCCAGCACCACTCTCCCCGTTCACCAAGAGACCCAGTACTTC.